This TCR beta chain was identified during a study of technical replicates of blood from a few donors. This CDR3 is built from 14 residues. Trimming pared 0 bases from V and 4 bases from J, leaving 8 bases between. In germline, CDR1 is SGHTS, CDR2 YDEGEE. Using immunoSEQ multiplex PCR, the repertoire was profiled, and TCRdb retains in-frame clones only, with some absent. The sample carries under 15,000 clones, roughly 93% recorded once. The chain combines TRBV5-8 with TRBJ2-1; no definite D call. The sequenced material came from PBMCs. The origin of this receptor is a human donor in good health. The CDR3, as DNA: TGTGCCAGCAGCTTGGATCCCTCGTACAATGAGCAGTTCTTC. It translates to CASSLDPSYNEQFF.